The 23 T cell receptor beta chains given below trace back to one sample, sequenced in a study of blood T cell repertoires in COVID-19. TCRdb's table, derived via immunoSEQ multiplex PCR, lists solely in-frame clones and lacks some. The table shows tens of thousands of clones, with roughly 89% occurring only once. The sample was peripheral blood. The source of these receptors is a man aged 55 to 69 with acute or convalescent COVID-19.

The chain couples TRBV30 to TRBJ1-2; tentative D call: TRBD1 (5 bases). CDR3 length: 10 amino acids. Germline V gene sequence: CDR1 GTSNPN, CDR2 SVGIG (reference sequence). V was cut by 5 bases and J by 8 bases, with 9 bases left in between. Here the CDR3 reads CAWAGLGYTF. DNA for the CDR3: TGTGCCTGGGCAGGGCTAGGCTACACCTTC.

In DNA form, the CDR3 reads TGCGCCAGCAGCCAAGTCTCGATAGCGGGGGGGCTAACTAGCACAGATACGCAGTATTTT. It is translated as CASSQVSIAGGLTSTDTQYF. The rearrangement uses TRBV4-3 and TRBJ2-3; 11 bases fit TRBD2. Germline V lookup: CDR1 LGHNA, CDR2 YSLEER. J gave up 0 bases and V 1 base, and 12 bases lay outside the gene matches. The CDR3 is 20 amino acids.

The chain has TRBV6-1 and TRBJ2-1; tentative D call: TRBD2 (5 bases). Germline lookup yields CDR1 MNHNS and CDR2 SASEGT. Trimming took off 0 bases at V and 4 bases at J, with 7 bases between the two ends. This CDR3 has 14 amino acids. The CDR3 region has the DNA TGTGCCAGCAGTGAAGCCGGGGTGTACAATGAGCAGTTCTTC. Its protein product is CASSEAGVYNEQFF.

The chain recombines TRBV6-5 with TRBJ1-3, with D possibly being TRBD1 (6 bases). The CDR3 contains 15 residues. The germline V gene encodes CDR1 MNHEY and CDR2 SVGAGI. Trimming stripped 10 bases from V and 7 bases from J, with 23 bases between. The CDR3 loop reads CANLTRAGALNTIYF. In DNA, the CDR3 is TGTGCCAACCTTACCCGGGCAGGGGCTCTTAACACCATATATTTT.

This sequence joins TRBV27 and TRBJ2-7, with TRBD1 matching 8 bases. Trimming cost V 6 bases and J 0 bases; bases outside gene matches: 10. This CDR3 is built from 16 residues. Germline values: CDR1 MNHEY, CDR2 SMNVEV (reference sequence). CDR3 in DNA: TGTGCCAGCAGCTCCCGCACAGGGGGGAGCTCCTACGAGCAGTACTTC. Its protein is CASSSRTGGSSYEQYF.

The V call is TRBV6-2 or TRBV6-3, the J call TRBJ2-5; D gene unclear. This CDR3 has 15 amino acids. In germline, CDR1 is MNHEY, CDR2 SVGEGT. The V end was cut by 0 bases, the J end by 4 bases, with 12 bases between. CDR3 region: CASSYSSTGGETQYF. Here the CDR3 DNA reads TGTGCCAGCAGTTACTCCTCTACCGGCGGAGAGACCCAGTACTTC.

The rearrangement joins TRBV4-3 to TRBJ1-4; 8 nucleotides line up with TRBD1. Trimming at V came to 1 base and at J to 5 bases, leaving 3 bases not matched to a gene. The germline V gene has CDR1 LGHNA and CDR2 YSLEER. This CDR3 is 15 amino acids long. CDR3 protein: CASSQVAGGNEKLFF. The CDR3 DNA is TGCGCCAGCAGCCAAGTCGCAGGGGGCAATGAAAAACTGTTTTTT.

The rearrangement links TRBV14 to TRBJ1-1; tentative D call: TRBD1 (6 bases). This CDR3 has 14 residues. V was pared by 3 bases and J by 7 bases, with 15 bases between. CDR1 SGHDN and CDR2 FVKESK come from the germline V gene. The DNA for the CDR3 is TGTGCCAGCAGCCAGAGAACAGGGAATGGTGAAGCTTTCTTT. Protein product: CASSQRTGNGEAFF.

This clone has a single count. The chain links TRBV12-3 or TRBV12-4 to TRBJ1-1; a weak D match, TRBD1 (6 bases). Trimming took 5 bases from V and 1 from J, leaving 8 bases between them. The length of the CDR3 is 13 residues. CDR3 bases: TGTGCCAGCAGTGGACAGACGAACACTGAAGCTTTCTTT. The encoded protein is CASSGQTNTEAFF.

Remarks on this clone: At the DNA level, this CDR3 is encoded by other sequences in the same sample as well. This chain uses TRBV9 with TRBJ1-4, with no clear D. Germline V gene sequence: CDR1 SGDLS, CDR2 YYNGEE. Trimming cost V 0 bases and J 3 bases, with 6 bases left between them. The CDR3 length is 14 residues. CDR3 sequence: CASSVGGPNEKLFF. The CDR3 DNA reads as TGTGCCAGCAGCGTAGGTGGGCCTAATGAAAAACTGTTTTTT.

DNA of the CDR3: TGTGCCAGCAGCGCCGGACACGGAAGGCGGGGGGGGCCACTGGAGACCCAGTACTTC. Translated, it gives CASSAGHGRRGGPLETQYF. The chain joins TRBV9 to TRBJ2-5; 9 positions match TRBD2. The trim removed 3 bases at V and 5 bases at J, leaving 20 bases unmatched. Germline CDR1 reads SGDLS; CDR2 reads YYNGEE. The CDR3 totals 19 residues. Combining the CDR3 with reference TRBV9 and TRBJ2-5 gives the whole variable domain DSGVTQTPKHLITATGQRVTLRCSPRSGDLSVYWYQQSLDQGLQFLIQYYNGEERAKGNILERFSAQQFPDLHSELNLSSLELGDSALYFCASSAGHGRRGGPLETQYFGPGTRLLVL.

The genes are TRBV9 and TRBJ1-3; D not certain. The V gene lost 2 bases and the J gene lost 0 bases, with 12 bases spanning the gap. The germline gives CDR1 SGDLS, CDR2 YYNGEE. The CDR3 covers 16 residues. Written as DNA, the CDR3 is TGTGCCAGCAGCGTTGCTCCAGCAGGCTCTGGAAACACCATATATTTT. This gives the protein CASSVAPAGSGNTIYF.

This clone was detected a few times. The rearrangement links TRBV7-2 to TRBJ1-1, with TRBD1 identical over 9 bases. CDR1 is SGHTA and CDR2 is FQGNSA in the germline V gene. The CDR3 extends over 16 amino acids. Germline trimming cut 5 bases from V and 5 bases from J; bases unmatched to any gene: 12. The CDR3 region is CASSAPGQGSYTEAFF. CDR3 sequence (DNA): TGTGCCAGCAGCGCGCCGGGACAGGGTTCATATACTGAAGCTTTCTTT.

The V gene is TRBV4-2, the J gene TRBJ2-1; 10 nucleotides line up with TRBD2. Losses at the gene ends were 1 base for V and 7 bases for J; bases not matched to a gene: 10. The CDR3 extends over 17 amino acids. Germline CDR1 LGHNA, CDR2 YNFKEQ. Here the CDR3 DNA reads TGTGCCAGCAGCCAAGCGGAAGGGAAGCGGGGGGGAAATGAGCAGTTCTTC. Translated, it gives CASSQAEGKRGGNEQFF.

The chain joins TRBV5-8 to TRBJ1-3; D is uncertain. The length of the CDR3 is 14 residues. Trimming pared 6 bases from V and 6 bases from J, leaving 16 bases between. Germline V gives CDR1 SGHTS, CDR2 YDEGEE. CDR3 bases: TGTGCCAGCAACGGTTTTCCTTCTCAAAACACCATATATTTT. Its translation: CASNGFPSQNTIYF.

The V and J genes are TRBV3-1 (or the pseudogene TRBV3-2) and TRBJ2-7, with D tentatively TRBD2 (5 bases). V dropped 0 bases and J dropped 0 bases, with 12 bases sitting between them. The CDR3 contains 16 residues. Germline V gives CDR1 LGHDT, CDR2 YNNKEL (reference sequence). CDR3 residues: CASSQERGPSSYEQYF. The CDR3 DNA follows: TGTGCCAGCAGCCAAGAAAGAGGGCCGAGCTCCTACGAGCAGTACTTC.

This sequence joins TRBV10-2 and TRBJ2-1; 11 bases are shared with TRBD2. V lost 6 bases to trimming and J lost 5 bases; unmatched junction nucleotides: 0. CDR1 is WSHSY and CDR2 is SAAADI in the germline V gene. The CDR3 covers 13 residues. The chain's CDR3 is CASRLAGDNEQFF. CDR3 coding DNA: TGCGCCAGCAGACTAGCGGGGGACAATGAGCAGTTCTTC.

This sequence joins TRBV4-1 and TRBJ1-1, with D possibly being TRBD1 (5 bases). This CDR3 comprises 14 residues. With 2 bases removed from V and 1 base from J, the gap between germline ends came to 8 bases. Germline lookup yields CDR1 MGHRA and CDR2 YSYEKL. In nucleotides, the CDR3 is TGCGCCAGCAGCCAACTGGGGGGGAACACTGAAGCTTTCTTT. Encoded protein: CASSQLGGNTEAFF.

This clone was counted between two and nine times. This chain connects TRBV19 to TRBJ1-6, with TRBD1 matching over 9 bases. J gave up 8 bases and V 7 bases, and 6 bases lay outside the gene matches. CDR1 and CDR2 (germline): LNHDA, SQIVND (reference sequence). The CDR3 has 14 residues. In DNA form, the CDR3 reads TGTGCCAGTACCCGGACAGGGGAGTATTCACCCCTCCACTTT. Its protein product is CASTRTGEYSPLHF.

The chain employs TRBV4-1 and TRBJ2-3, with 11 bases aligning to TRBD2. This CDR3 comprises 16 residues. Germline V CDR1 and CDR2: MGHRA, YSYEKL. V trimming: 1 base; J trimming: 2 bases; junction bases outside the gene matches: 2. The CDR3 DNA is TGCGCCAGCAGCCAAGCACTAGCGGGGGTCACAGATACGCAGTATTTT. Translating it yields CASSQALAGVTDTQYF.

The V gene is TRBV18, the J gene TRBJ2-7; D is possibly TRBD1 (5 bases). V lost 0 bases and J 0 bases, leaving 15 bases between the germline ends. There are 17 residues in the CDR3. The germline V gene encodes CDR1 KGHSH and CDR2 LQKENI. The CDR3 bases are TGTGCCAGCTCACCACCAGTCGGACAAATGAGCTCCTACGAGCAGTACTTC. Its translation is CASSPPVGQMSSYEQYF.

V and J are TRBV4-3 and TRBJ2-1; no reliable D call. The V gene lost 0 bases and the J gene lost 10 bases, with 7 bases spanning the gap. The CDR3 contains 12 residues. CDR1 LGHNA and CDR2 YSLEER come from the germline V gene. The CDR3 spells CASSQDQQEQFF. The CDR3 nucleotides are TGCGCCAGCAGCCAAGATCAACAGGAGCAGTTCTTC.

The chain combines TRBV4-2 with TRBJ1-1, with 7 positions matching TRBD1. V trimming: 0 bases; J trimming: 2 bases; junction bases outside the gene matches: 9. Germline CDR1 and CDR2: LGHNA and YNFKEQ. This CDR3 is built from 17 residues. CDR3 bases: TGTGCCAGCAGCCAAGAAGAGACAGGGAGGAGAAACACTGAAGCTTTCTTT. Protein: CASSQEETGRRNTEAFF.